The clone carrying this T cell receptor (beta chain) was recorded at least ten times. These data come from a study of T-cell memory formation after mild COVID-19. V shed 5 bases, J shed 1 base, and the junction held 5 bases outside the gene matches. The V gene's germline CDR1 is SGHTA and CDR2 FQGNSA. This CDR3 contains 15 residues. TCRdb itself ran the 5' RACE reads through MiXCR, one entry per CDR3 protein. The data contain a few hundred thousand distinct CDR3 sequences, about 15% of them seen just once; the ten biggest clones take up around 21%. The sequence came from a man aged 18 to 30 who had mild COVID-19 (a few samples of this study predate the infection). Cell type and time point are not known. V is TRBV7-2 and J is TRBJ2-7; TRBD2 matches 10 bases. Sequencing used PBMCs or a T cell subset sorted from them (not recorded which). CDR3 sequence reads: CASSVTSGESYEQYF. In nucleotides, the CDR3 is TGTGCCAGCAGCGTAACTAGCGGGGAATCCTACGAGCAGTACTTC.